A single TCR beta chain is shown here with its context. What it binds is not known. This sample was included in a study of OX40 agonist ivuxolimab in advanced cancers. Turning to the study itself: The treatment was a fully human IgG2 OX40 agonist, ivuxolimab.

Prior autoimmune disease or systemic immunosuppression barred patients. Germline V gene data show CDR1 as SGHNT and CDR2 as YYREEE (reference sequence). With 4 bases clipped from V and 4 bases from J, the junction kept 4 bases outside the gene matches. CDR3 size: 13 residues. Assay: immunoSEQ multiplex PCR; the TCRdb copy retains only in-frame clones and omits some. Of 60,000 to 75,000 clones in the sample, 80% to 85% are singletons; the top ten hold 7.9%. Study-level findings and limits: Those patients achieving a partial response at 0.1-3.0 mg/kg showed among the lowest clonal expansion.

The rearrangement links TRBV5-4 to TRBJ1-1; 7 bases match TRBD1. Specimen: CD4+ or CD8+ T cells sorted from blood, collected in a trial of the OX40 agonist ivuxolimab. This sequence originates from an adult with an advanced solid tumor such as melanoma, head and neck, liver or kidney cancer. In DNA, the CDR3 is TGTGCCAGCAGCCGACAGGGAACCACTGAAGCTTTCTTT. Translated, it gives CASSRQGTTEAFF.